This TCR beta chain was captured by sequencing in a study of cytomegalovirus exposure and HLA in healthy donors. Findings and limits, study-wide: Reported results showed that the classifier diagnosed cytomegalovirus status with high specificity and sensitivity.

The PCR used 60 Vbeta and 13 Jbeta primers. The data were produced by immunoSEQ multiplex PCR, yet TCRdb's version contains in-frame clones alone and is incomplete. This repertoire shows 170,000 or so clones, 80% found once; its top ten account for 1%. Concerning this clone itself: Its antigen is undetermined.

Deletions cut 2 bases from V and 2 bases from J, with 7 bases between. CDR1 is KGHSH and CDR2 is LQKENI in the germline V gene. The CDR3 loop spans 15 amino acids. Sequencing was performed on PBMCs. The TCR comes from a woman aged 50 to 60 in good health and CMV-seropositive. The chain combines TRBV18 with TRBJ2-6; the D gene is possibly TRBD1 (5 bases). CDR3 in amino acids: CASSPAGTGANVLTF. Here the CDR3 DNA reads TGTGCCAGCTCACCAGCAGGGACTGGGGCCAACGTCCTGACTTTC.